Presented here are 8 T cell receptor beta chains from one specimen sequenced in a study of T cells after yellow fever vaccination. TCRdb processed the 5' RACE reads anew with MiXCR; each CDR3 protein has one entry. This sample has about 360,000 distinct CDR3 sequences, with roughly 6.1% found just once. This material consisted of PBMCs, taken 5 days after the yellow fever booster vaccination. These receptors all stem from a man younger than 45 who received the YFV17D yellow fever vaccine.

The table lists this clonotype with a few counts. This sequence joins TRBV27 and TRBJ1-5, with D unclear. Germline-derived CDR1 and CDR2 are MNHEY and SMNVEV (reference sequence). This CDR3 has 13 amino acids. Trimming left V 7 bases short and J 4 bases short, with 11 bases between. In nucleotides, the CDR3 is TGTGCCAGCACCCAATCGTGGAATCAGCCCCAGCATTTT. Encoded protein: CASTQSWNQPQHF.

This clonotype was picked up a small number of times. V gene TRBV12-3 or TRBV12-4 combines with J gene TRBJ2-7, with D perhaps TRBD2 (6 bases). V was trimmed by 1 base and J by 5 bases, leaving 18 bases between them. The CDR3 runs to 16 residues. The CDR3 sequence: CASSLGGSGSGDEQYF. The CDR3 DNA follows: TGTGCCAGCAGTTTAGGGGGGTCCGGGAGTGGCGACGAGCAGTACTTC.

This chain connects TRBV20-1 to TRBJ2-1, with 11 bases identical to TRBD2. Per germline, CDR1 DFQATT and CDR2 SNEGSKA (reference sequence). This CDR3 comprises 16 residues. With V trimmed by 6 bases and J by 1 base, 8 bases remained unmatched. CDR3 sequence reads: CSAYIGTSGSYNEQFF. For the CDR3, the DNA is TGCAGTGCCTACATTGGGACTAGCGGATCCTACAATGAGCAGTTCTTC.

This clonotype was seen a handful of times. The chain is built from TRBV5-1 and TRBJ2-6; D is unclear. Germline CDR1 is SGHRS and CDR2 is YFSETQ. V shed 0 bases and J shed 1 base, with 8 bases lying between them. CDR3 length equals 16 residues. The chain's CDR3 is CASSLEVGSGANVLTF. In DNA, the CDR3 is TGCGCCAGCAGCTTGGAGGTTGGTTCTGGGGCCAACGTCCTGACTTTC.

This clonotype has at least ten counts. The chain links TRBV24-1 to TRBJ2-3; 9 nucleotides align to TRBD2. This CDR3 is built from 15 residues. The V segment lost 5 bases and the J segment 6 bases; nucleotides outside the gene matches: 8. Germline CDR1 reads KGHDR; CDR2 reads SFDVKD. The CDR3 DNA sequence: TGTGCCACCAGTGCGGCAGCGGGAGGAGGTGATACGCAGTATTTT. This gives the protein CATSAAAGGGDTQYF.

This clonotype was seen at least ten times. V and J are TRBV29-1 and TRBJ2-3, with 9 bases lining up with TRBD2. The V and J ends lost 5 bases and 4 bases, in that order; junction bases with no gene match: 10. Germline lookup yields CDR1 SQVTM and CDR2 ANQGSEA. CDR3 length: 15 residues. This CDR3 reads CSVPEREALADTQYF. The CDR3 coding sequence is TGCAGCGTTCCGGAGCGGGAGGCTTTAGCAGATACGCAGTATTTT.

V gene TRBV4-3 combines with J gene TRBJ2-7; weak D call: TRBD1 (5 bases). The CDR3 length is 15 residues. Looked up from germline, CDR1 is LGHNA and CDR2 is YSLEER. V was trimmed by 0 bases and J by 7 bases, leaving 16 bases between them. CDR3: CASSQDNQGFREQYF. The CDR3 coding sequence is TGCGCCAGCAGCCAAGATAACCAGGGTTTTCGGGAGCAGTACTTC.

This clonotype was found many times. The V call is TRBV5-1, the J call TRBJ2-1; no clear D gene. This CDR3 spans 12 amino acids. Germline CDR1 and CDR2: SGHRS and YFSETQ. V was trimmed by 0 bases and J by 12 bases, leaving 10 bases between them. The CDR3 DNA is TGCGCCAGCAGCTTGGAGGCAGGTATGCAGTTCTTC. Its protein product is CASSLEAGMQFF.